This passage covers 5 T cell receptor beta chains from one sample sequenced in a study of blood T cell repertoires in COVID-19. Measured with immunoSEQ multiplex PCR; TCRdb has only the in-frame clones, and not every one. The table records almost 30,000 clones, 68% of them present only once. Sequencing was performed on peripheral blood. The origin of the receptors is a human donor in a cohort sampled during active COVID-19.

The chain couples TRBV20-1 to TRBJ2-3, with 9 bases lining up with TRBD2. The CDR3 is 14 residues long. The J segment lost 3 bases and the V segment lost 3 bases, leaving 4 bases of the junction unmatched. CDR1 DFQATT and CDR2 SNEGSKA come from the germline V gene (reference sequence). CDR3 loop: CSASRGGGTDTQYF. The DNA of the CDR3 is TGCAGTGCTAGTCGCGGGGGGGGAACAGATACGCAGTATTTT.

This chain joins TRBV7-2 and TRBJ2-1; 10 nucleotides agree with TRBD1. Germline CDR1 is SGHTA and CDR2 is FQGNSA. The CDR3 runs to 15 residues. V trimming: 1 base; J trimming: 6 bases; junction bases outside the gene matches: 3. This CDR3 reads CASSLEGQGFNEQFF. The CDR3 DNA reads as TGTGCCAGCAGCTTAGAGGGACAGGGGTTCAATGAGCAGTTCTTC.

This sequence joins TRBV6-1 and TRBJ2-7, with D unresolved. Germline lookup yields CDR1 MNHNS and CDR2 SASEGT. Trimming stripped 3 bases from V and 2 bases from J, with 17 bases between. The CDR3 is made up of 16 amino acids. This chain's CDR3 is CASSDRQLLAAYEQYF. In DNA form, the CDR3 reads TGTGCCAGCAGTGATCGGCAACTGCTGGCGGCCTACGAGCAGTACTTC.

The CDR3 DNA reads as TGCGCCAGCAGCCAAGGTCATCAGGGGTTATCCTATAATTCACCCCTCCACTTT. Translated, it gives CASSQGHQGLSYNSPLHF. The genes are TRBV4-1 and TRBJ1-6; weak D call: TRBD1 (6 bases). With 1 base removed from V and 1 base from J, the gap between germline ends came to 14 bases. The CDR3 covers 18 residues. Germline CDR1 MGHRA, CDR2 YSYEKL.

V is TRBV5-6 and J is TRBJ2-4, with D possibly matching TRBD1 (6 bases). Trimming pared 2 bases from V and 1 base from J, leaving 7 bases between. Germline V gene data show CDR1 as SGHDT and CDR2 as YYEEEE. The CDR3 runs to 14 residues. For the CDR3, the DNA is TGTGCCAGCAGCTTCAGGGGCGCCAAAAACATTCAGTACTTC. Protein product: CASSFRGAKNIQYF.